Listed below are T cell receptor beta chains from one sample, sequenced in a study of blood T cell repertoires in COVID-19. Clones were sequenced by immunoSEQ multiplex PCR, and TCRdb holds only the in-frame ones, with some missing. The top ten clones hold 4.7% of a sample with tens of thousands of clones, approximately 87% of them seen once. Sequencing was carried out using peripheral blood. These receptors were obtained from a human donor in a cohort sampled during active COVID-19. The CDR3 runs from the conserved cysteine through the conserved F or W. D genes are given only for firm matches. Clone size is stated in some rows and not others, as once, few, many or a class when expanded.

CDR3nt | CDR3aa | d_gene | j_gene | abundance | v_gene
TGTGCCAGCAGGTACCTAGCGGCGAAATACAATGAGCAGTTCTTC | CASRYLAAKYNEQFF | TRBD2 | TRBJ2-1 | . | TRBV6-5
TGTGCCAGCACTGGGGGGTGGAACTCCTACGAGCAGTACTTC | CASTGGWNSYEQYF | . | TRBJ2-7 | . | TRBV6-5
TGTGCCAGCAGCCAAGACGCTAGCGGGGGGCCCAATGAGCAGTTCTTC | CASSQDASGGPNEQFF | TRBD2 | TRBJ2-1 | . | TRBV3-1/TRBV3-2
TGCGCCAGCAGCCAAGAACCGGGAGGCCCAAACAATGAGCAGTTCTTC | CASSQEPGGPNNEQFF | TRBD2 | TRBJ2-1 | . | TRBV4-1
TGCAGCGCCGTAACTCTCCTAAACTACAATGAGCAGTTCTTC | CSAVTLLNYNEQFF | . | TRBJ2-1 | . | TRBV29-1
TGCGCCAGCAGCCAAGAGACTAGCGGACGTTACAATGAGCAGTTCTTC | CASSQETSGRYNEQFF | TRBD2 | TRBJ2-1 | few | TRBV4-1
TGTGCCAGCACTCCCTGGGAGGGGCTTGCCAAAAACATTCAGTACTTC | CASTPWEGLAKNIQYF | TRBD2 | TRBJ2-4 | . | TRBV28
TGTGCCAGCAGTTACTCCCCAGGGGGCACTGAAGCTTTCTTT | CASSYSPGGTEAFF | TRBD1 | TRBJ1-1 | . | TRBV6-5
TGTGCCATCAGTGAGTCGGTAGCGGGATCCTACGAGCAGTACTTC | CAISESVAGSYEQYF | TRBD2 | TRBJ2-7 | . | TRBV10-3
TGTGCCAGCAGCCCGAGAGTCCCCAATGAAAAACTGTTTTTT | CASSPRVPNEKLFF | . | TRBJ1-4 | few | TRBV3-1/TRBV3-2
TGTGCCAGCAGCTTAGCGAGCCGGGACAGAGATACGCAGTATTTT | CASSLASRDRDTQYF | TRBD1 | TRBJ2-3 | . | TRBV11-2
TGTGCCAGCAGCTTGGGCCCAGCGGGCGGGAACACCGGGGAGCTGTTTTTT | CASSLGPAGGNTGELFF | . | TRBJ2-2 | . | TRBV5-4
TGTGCCAGCTCATCTCGACTAGCGGGAGTGTCCTACAATGAGCAGTTCTTC | CASSSRLAGVSYNEQFF | TRBD2 | TRBJ2-1 | . | TRBV18
TGTGCCAGCACGGAGGGTTTTTCCTACGAGCAGTACTTC | CASTEGFSYEQYF | . | TRBJ2-7 | . | TRBV2
TGTGCCAGCTCACCACCAGGCTTGCAGGGGCCCGGAAACACCATATATTTT | CASSPPGLQGPGNTIYF | . | TRBJ1-3 | . | TRBV18
TGTGCCAGCAGCTTAGCGGGGCCAGGGTCAAATGAAAAACTGTTTTTT | CASSLAGPGSNEKLFF | . | TRBJ1-4 | . | TRBV7-6
TGTGCCAGCAGTTACCCGATAAACAGGGTGCCAACCTACGAGCAGTACTTC | CASSYPINRVPTYEQYF | . | TRBJ2-7 | . | TRBV6-2/TRBV6-3
TGCAGCGTTGAAGGTATAGCGGGGGGGACAGATACGCAGTATTTT | CSVEGIAGGTDTQYF | TRBD2 | TRBJ2-3 | . | TRBV29-1
TGCGCCAGCAGCCAAGTTTATGCGGGCAGATCCTACGAGCAGTACTTC | CASSQVYAGRSYEQYF | . | TRBJ2-7 | . | TRBV4-1
TGTGCCAGCAGCGTAAAGCGGGAGGCCCGACTCACCGGGGAGCTGTTTTTT | CASSVKREARLTGELFF | TRBD2 | TRBJ2-2 | . | TRBV9
TGTGCCTGGAGCCTTATAGCGGGATCGTTATACAATGAGCAGTTCTTC | CAWSLIAGSLYNEQFF | TRBD2 | TRBJ2-1 | . | TRBV30
TGTGCCTGGACCCTGGGGGGTGCGGCTAATGAAAAACTGTTTTTT | CAWTLGGAANEKLFF | . | TRBJ1-4 | few | TRBV30
TGTGCCAGCAGCCAATCTGGCAGGGGCGCCGCGGAAGCTTTCTTT | CASSQSGRGAAEAFF | . | TRBJ1-1 | once | TRBV16
TGCGCCAGCAGCCATCCAGGGACAGGGTCCCTCCACGAGCAGTACTTC | CASSHPGTGSLHEQYF | TRBD1 | TRBJ2-7 | . | TRBV4-1
TGTGCCAGCAGCTGGGGGACGGGGGCGAACACCGGGGAGCTGTTTTTT | CASSWGTGANTGELFF | . | TRBJ2-2 | once | TRBV5-6
TGCAGCGCTGGACTAGCGGGAGGGCCGATCGGGGAGCTGTTTTTT | CSAGLAGGPIGELFF | TRBD2 | TRBJ2-2 | . | TRBV29-1
TGCGCCAGCAGTCCGGGACTAGCGGGCTCCTACGAGCAGTACTTC | CASSPGLAGSYEQYF | TRBD2 | TRBJ2-7 | . | TRBV5-1
TGTGCCAGCATCCCGCGTGGACAGATCTACAATGAGCAGTTCTTC | CASIPRGQIYNEQFF | . | TRBJ2-1 | . | TRBV5-8
TGTGCCAGCAGTTACGGACTAGCGGGTAACAATGAGCAGTTCTTC | CASSYGLAGNNEQFF | TRBD2 | TRBJ2-1 | . | TRBV6-2/TRBV6-3
TGTGCCAGCAGTCTTTATCCTCCGGGACAAGAGATCCACGAGCAGTACTTC | CASSLYPPGQEIHEQYF | . | TRBJ2-7 | . | TRBV27
TGTGCCTGGGGACTAGCCTACGAGCAGTACTTC | CAWGLAYEQYF | TRBD2 | TRBJ2-7 | . | TRBV30
TGTGCCAGCCCGGGGAGGTCAGGGAAAGTTGCCCTCCACTTT | CASPGRSGKVALHF | . | TRBJ1-6 | . | TRBV27
TGCGCCAGCAGTTCACCGGGACTTTTATCCTACGAGCAGTACTTC | CASSSPGLLSYEQYF | . | TRBJ2-7 | . | TRBV5-1
TGTGCCTGGAGTAGGACAGGGGTTCCCTACGAGCAGTACTTC | CAWSRTGVPYEQYF | TRBD1 | TRBJ2-7 | few | TRBV30
TGTGCCAGCAGTTTGGGGGGAAGCGGCCTCTACGAGCAGTACTTC | CASSLGGSGLYEQYF | . | TRBJ2-7 | . | TRBV28
TGTGCCAGCAACCCGGGGGGGGGAGGTGAGCAGTTCTTC | CASNPGGGGEQFF | TRBD2 | TRBJ2-1 | . | TRBV28
TGTGCCAGCAGTCGCCTGGGGGGATCGGGGTCTTACAATGAGCAGTTCTTC | CASSRLGGSGSYNEQFF | . | TRBJ2-1 | . | TRBV6-6
TGTGCCAGCAGAGCCCCCTATACAGATACGCAGTATTTT | CASRAPYTDTQYF | . | TRBJ2-3 | . | TRBV27
TGTGCCAGCAGCACCAGGACTAGCGTTATTCAGTATTTT | CASSTRTSVIQYF | TRBD2 | TRBJ2-3 | . | TRBV13
TGTGCCAGCAGTTTTTTGGGGGCGCGTAAAGGCTACACCTTC | CASSFLGARKGYTF | . | TRBJ1-2 | once | TRBV28
TGCGCCAGCAGCGCCGGGACGGGGGTTGAAGCTTTCTTT | CASSAGTGVEAFF | . | TRBJ1-1 | . | TRBV5-1
TGTGCCAGCAGCCCGACAGGGGACTCTGAATCCACAGATACGCAGTATTTT | CASSPTGDSESTDTQYF | TRBD1 | TRBJ2-3 | . | TRBV5-6